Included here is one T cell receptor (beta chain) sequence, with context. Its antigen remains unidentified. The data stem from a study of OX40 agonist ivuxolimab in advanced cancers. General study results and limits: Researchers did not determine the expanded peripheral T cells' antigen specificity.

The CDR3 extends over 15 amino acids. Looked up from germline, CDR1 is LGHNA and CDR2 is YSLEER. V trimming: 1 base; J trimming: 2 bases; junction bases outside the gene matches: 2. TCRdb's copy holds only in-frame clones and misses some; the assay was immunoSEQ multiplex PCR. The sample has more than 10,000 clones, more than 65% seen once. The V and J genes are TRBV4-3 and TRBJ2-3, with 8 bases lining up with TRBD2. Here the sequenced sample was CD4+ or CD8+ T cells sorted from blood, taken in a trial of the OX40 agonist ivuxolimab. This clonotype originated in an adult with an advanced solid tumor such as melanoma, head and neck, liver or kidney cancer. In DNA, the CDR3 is TGCGCCAGCAGCCAAGTAGCGGGAAACACAGATACGCAGTATTTT. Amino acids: CASSQVAGNTDTQYF.